This entry concerns a single T cell receptor beta chain. Its cognate antigen is unknown. The sample originates from a study of Graves' ophthalmopathy and Graves' hyperthyroidism. Study-wide results and limits: Blood also held most thyroid clonotypes expanded above 0.001 frequency.

The CDR3 totals 13 residues. V was trimmed by 5 bases and J by 6 bases, leaving 11 bases between them. CDR1 is SGHVS, CDR2 FNYEAQ, per germline. TCR beta CDR3 amplification used RNA transcripts. An initial RT-PCR round employing HTBI primers preceded a second-round multiplex PCR. TCRdb fed the multiplex PCR reads into MiXCR, producing one record per CDR3 protein. The sample contains a few hundred thousand distinct CDR3 sequences, 39% of which appear only once. Sequencing was performed on peripheral blood or thyroid tissue (not recorded which). V is TRBV7-6 and J is TRBJ2-1, with TRBD1 as a possible D gene (6 bases). The clonotype comes from an adult man with Graves' hyperthyroidism. The CDR3 region is CASSTQQGNEQFF. The DNA for the CDR3 is TGTGCCAGCAGCACACAACAGGGCAATGAGCAGTTCTTC.